Presented here are 12 T cell receptor beta chains from one specimen sequenced in a study of CD8 T cells in ankylosing spondylitis. TCRdb reprocessed the 5' RACE reads with MiXCR, giving one entry per CDR3 protein. This table has roughly 140,000 distinct CDR3 sequences, around two fifths appearing once. The sequencing sample was made of synovial fluid, either unsorted or a sorted T cell fraction (not recorded which). The receptors shown here come from a male donor with ankylosing spondylitis.

A few counts support this clonotype. The chain employs TRBV6-1 and TRBJ2-7, with D perhaps assigned TRBD1 or TRBD2 (5 bases each). Germline V lookup: CDR1 MNHNS, CDR2 SASEGT. Between the trimmed V and J ends, which lost 7 bases and 4 bases, there was a span of 20 bases. This CDR3 is 15 amino acids long. The CDR3 DNA reads TGTGCCAGCACCCCGGAAGGTGGGGGTGGATACGAGCAGTACTTC. Protein: CASTPEGGGGYEQYF.

V gene TRBV15 combines with J gene TRBJ1-5; maybe TRBD1 (5 bases). CDR1 and CDR2 (germline): LNHNV, YYDKDF (reference sequence). Trimming pared 2 bases from V and 3 bases from J, leaving 11 bases between. This CDR3 has 15 amino acids. The CDR3 DNA reads TGTGCCACCAGCAGAACGGGACTTTACAATCAGCCCCAGCATTTT. Amino acid sequence: CATSRTGLYNQPQHF.

In its sample, this clonotype was seen a few times. The chain joins TRBV12-3 or TRBV12-4 to TRBJ2-5; no firm D call. The CDR3 spans 14 residues. Trimming removed 3 bases from V and 5 bases from J, with 13 bases in between. CDR3 nucleotide sequence: TGTGCCAGCAGTTTTTTAGAAGGGCTGGAGACCCAGTACTTC. It translates to CASSFLEGLETQYF.

This clonotype was picked up a small number of times. This rearrangement joins TRBV5-1 to TRBJ1-1; perhaps TRBD1 as D (6 bases). The CDR3 loop spans 15 amino acids. Trimming took off 7 bases at V and 3 bases at J, with 19 bases between the two ends. From germline, CDR1 is SGHRS and CDR2 YFSETQ. CDR3 residues: CASRPGGAGYTEAFF. The CDR3, as DNA: TGCGCCAGCCGTCCTGGGGGCGCGGGGTACACTGAAGCTTTCTTT.

The chain couples TRBV6-1 to TRBJ1-2; possible D gene TRBD1, 6 bases. CDR3 length equals 17 residues. Germline V gene data show CDR1 as MNHNS and CDR2 as SASEGT. The V and J ends lost 2 bases and 6 bases respectively, with 22 bases between them. CDR3 in DNA: TGTGCCAGCAGTGAACCTTACCAGGGGAGGTTGCGGCATGGCTACACCTTC. This sequence encodes CASSEPYQGRLRHGYTF.

This clonotype was seen many times. The CDR3 sequence: CASSPGLAVVEQYF. DNA of the CDR3: TGTGCCAGCAGCCCCGGACTAGCGGTGGTCGAGCAGTACTTC. The gene calls are TRBV12-3 or TRBV12-4 and TRBJ2-7; 10 positions agree with TRBD2. The ends lost 6 bases at V and 6 bases at J; junction bases unmatched: 8. The CDR3 is 14 residues long.

This clonotype was seen a handful of times. The V gene is TRBV27, the J gene TRBJ2-2; 7 bases line up with TRBD1. After removal of 6 bases from V and 2 bases from J, the junction contained 6 bases not matched to a gene. CDR1 and CDR2 (germline): MNHEY, SMNVEV (reference sequence). This CDR3 spans 15 amino acids. Here the CDR3 DNA reads TGTGCCAGCAGCCTGAGGGGGCTTAACACCGGGGAGCTGTTTTTT. This sequence encodes CASSLRGLNTGELFF.

This clonotype was found many times. The CDR3 coding sequence is TGTGCCAGCAGTGAATATCGGGGTAATGAGCAGTTCTTC. It is translated as CASSEYRGNEQFF. The chain joins TRBV25-1 to TRBJ2-1, with D perhaps matching TRBD2 (5 bases). Germline CDR1 is MGHDK and CDR2 is SYGVNS. V gave up 0 bases and J gave up 7 bases, with 7 bases separating them. This CDR3 spans 13 amino acids.

The chain carries TRBV9 and TRBJ2-2; 7 bases agree with TRBD2. CDR1 is SGDLS and CDR2 is YYNGEE in the germline V gene. Unmatched junction bases numbered 1, after V lost 7 bases and J lost 1 base. The CDR3 is 13 amino acids. As DNA, the CDR3 is TGTGCCAGCGGCGGGGGGAACACCGGGGAGCTGTTTTTT. Translated, it gives CASGGGNTGELFF.

The rearrangement links TRBV12-3 or TRBV12-4 to TRBJ2-1; D remains ambiguous. The CDR3 is 16 amino acids. V was trimmed by 6 bases and J by 3 bases, leaving 18 bases between them. The CDR3 DNA is TGTGCCAGCAGCCCCGGTGGAGACATCGTCTACAATGAGCAGTTCTTC. It is translated as CASSPGGDIVYNEQFF.

This chain uses TRBV18 with TRBJ2-7; TRBD2 agrees at 7 bases. CDR3 length equals 18 residues. V lost 0 bases to trimming and J lost 0 bases; unmatched junction nucleotides: 11. CDR1 is KGHSH, CDR2 LQKENI, per germline. The CDR3 coding sequence is TGTGCCAGCTCACCACCAAGCGAGCGGGGTACTACCTCCTACGAGCAGTACTTC. It specifies CASSPPSERGTTSYEQYF. Complete variable domain (other parts from reference TRBV18 and TRBJ2-7): NAGVMQNPRHLVRRRGQEARLRCSPMKGHSHVYWYRQLPEEGLKFMVYLQKENIIDESGMPKERFSAEFPKEGPSILRIQQVVRGDSAAYFCASSPPSERGTTSYEQYFGPGTRLTVT.

This clonotype has more than one count but fewer than ten. V and J are TRBV4-1 and TRBJ1-1, with 7 bases fitting TRBD1. There are 16 residues in the CDR3. J gave up 6 bases and V 2 bases, and 12 bases lay outside the gene matches. In germline, CDR1 is MGHRA, CDR2 YSYEKL. CDR3 residues: CASSQPGDQGEAEAFF. DNA of the CDR3: TGCGCCAGCAGCCAACCAGGTGACCAGGGGGAAGCTGAAGCTTTCTTT.